These T cell receptor beta chains were read from a single sample in a study of brain T cells in children with intractable seizures. Repertoires were generated with immunoSEQ multiplex PCR, while TCRdb's copy carries only in-frame clones and drops some. The table has roughly 80,000 clones, about 93% seen once. The sample was peripheral blood, taken at surgery. Source of these receptors: a boy younger than two with tuberous sclerosis and intractable seizures. Each CDR3 is given without its conserved first and last residue.

V gene: TRBV19
J gene: TRBJ1-2
CDR3 protein: ASSIGRGLTNYGYT

V gene: TRBV5-6
J gene: TRBJ2-1
CDR3 protein: ASSLGGLAHNEQF

V gene: TRBV7-9
J gene: TRBJ1-1
CDR3 protein: ASSAGPSRGSTEAF

V gene: TRBV29-1
J gene: TRBJ1-1
CDR3 protein: SVEGGRTAANTEAF

V gene: TRBV6-1
J gene: TRBJ1-2
CDR3 protein: ASSDGTAPYGYT

V gene: TRBV27
J gene: TRBJ1-5
CDR3 protein: ASSFGDRVGQPQH

V gene: TRBV21-1
J gene: TRBJ1-3
CDR3 protein: ASVVSGARGNTIY

V gene: TRBV24-1
J gene: TRBJ2-5
CDR3 protein: ATSAKGGTQY

V gene: TRBV25-1
J gene: TRBJ2-4
CDR3 protein: ASSESGTVDIQY

V gene: TRBV7-8
J gene: TRBJ2-7
CDR3 protein: ASSLAGIIYEQY

V gene: TRBV13
J gene: TRBJ1-1
CDR3 protein: ASSLGTGRLLEAF

V gene: TRBV29-1
J gene: TRBJ2-7
CDR3 protein: SVELAGGTSYEQY

V gene: TRBV13
J gene: TRBJ1-1
CDR3 protein: ASSLGAGTHTEAF

V gene: TRBV7-9
J gene: TRBJ1-1
CDR3 protein: ASAPGGNTEAF

V gene: TRBV7-9
J gene: TRBJ1-3
CDR3 protein: ASSPSDTIY

V gene: TRBV12-3/TRBV12-4
J gene: TRBJ1-1
CDR3 protein: ASSPDRNNEAF

V gene: TRBV7-2
J gene: TRBJ1-5
CDR3 protein: ASSQGREYQPQH

V gene: TRBV12-3/TRBV12-4
J gene: TRBJ1-3
CDR3 protein: ASSLGAGNTIY

V gene: TRBV6-5
J gene: TRBJ1-6
CDR3 protein: ASSADSYNSPLH

V gene: TRBV28
J gene: TRBJ1-2
CDR3 protein: ASSWAGHYGYT

V gene: TRBV24-1
J gene: TRBJ1-2
CDR3 protein: ATSESGLVYGYT

V gene: TRBV5-1
J gene: TRBJ2-7
CDR3 protein: ASSLFSPRYEQY

V gene: TRBV23-1
J gene: TRBJ1-3
CDR3 protein: ASREAGNTIY

V gene: TRBV11-3
J gene: TRBJ1-1
CDR3 protein: ASSPNVEMNTEAF

V gene: TRBV4-1
J gene: TRBJ2-4
CDR3 protein: ASSQVGGPLAKNIQY

V gene: TRBV2
J gene: TRBJ1-1
CDR3 protein: ASSGTQNTEAF

V gene: TRBV12-2
J gene: TRBJ2-1
CDR3 protein: ASRLEDSRQGKGLAGGNEQF